The sample holds many counts of the clone carrying this T cell receptor beta chain. The CDR3 consists of 15 residues. Germline V gene data show CDR1 as SGHTA and CDR2 as FQGNSA. Unmatched junction bases numbered 9, after V lost 4 bases and J lost 6 bases. This record comes from a study of early T cells in non-severe SARS-CoV-2 infection. Attached unique molecular identifiers marked individual cDNA molecules. Each CDR3 protein gets one entry after TCRdb re-called the 5' RACE reads with MiXCR. The top ten clones hold less than 5% of a sample with under 70,000 distinct CDR3 sequences, around a tenth of them seen once.

Sequencing was carried out using whole blood. The clonotype was recovered from an adult who was a healthcare worker with PCR-confirmed SARS-CoV-2 infection or an uninfected control (not recorded which). This chain links TRBV7-2 with TRBJ2-1, with TRBD2 identical over 7 bases. CDR3 coding DNA: TGTGCCAGCAGCTCGTCCGGGACTACCCCCAATGAGCAGTTCTTC. It encodes CASSSSGTTPNEQFF.